This TCR beta chain was observed in a study of radiotherapy plus CTLA-4 blockade in lung cancer. Study context: Of the patients, 15% to 20% showed objective responses and about 29% attained disease control.

With V trimmed by 4 bases and J by 8 bases, 4 bases remained unmatched. Germline CDR1 and CDR2: SGHTA and FQGNSA. The CDR3 contains 14 residues. Clones were read by immunoSEQ multiplex PCR, and TCRdb kept only the in-frame ones, dropping some. The data contain roughly 48,000 clones, approximately 78% of them singletons. V is TRBV7-2 and J is TRBJ2-3, with 12 bases aligning to TRBD2. The source material was peripheral blood, sampled from a patient treated with radiotherapy plus ipilimumab. The clonotype originates from a human donor with non-small cell lung cancer who had stable disease on radiotherapy plus ipilimumab. CDR3 protein: CASSSGLAGFTQYF. The CDR3 region has the DNA TGTGCCAGCAGCTCCGGACTAGCGGGATTTACGCAGTATTTT. Drawing the rest from reference TRBV7-2 and TRBJ2-3, the complete variable domain is GAGVSQSPSNKVTEKGKDVELRCDPISGHTALYWYRQSLGQGLEFLIYFQGNSAPDKSGLPSDRFSAERTGGSVSTLTIQRTQQEDSAVYLCASSSGLAGFTQYFGPGTRLTVL.